The rows below give T cell receptor beta chains drawn from one sample of a study of T cell repertoires in cytomegalovirus infection. TCRdb recomputed calls from the reads with MiXCR, one row per CDR3 protein. The data show about 300,000 distinct CDR3 sequences, with 25% seen just once and about 15% held by the top ten. The sequenced sample was PBMCs. These receptors were collected from a human donor in good health (CMV status not recorded). Some clones in this sample may be carry-over from other donors' samples. Each CDR3 is given with its conserved first and last residue. Each record gives: D gene, V gene, CDR3 protein. The D gene is left open where the match is weak.

D: .
V: TRBV28
CDR3: CASSPPGYGDTQYF

D: TRBD2
V: TRBV11-2
CDR3: CASSLRLAGGTDTQYF

D: .
V: TRBV2
CDR3: CASSETGDTQYF

D: .
V: TRBV20-1
CDR3: CSARGLLGYTGELFF

D: TRBD2
V: TRBV29-1
CDR3: CSVCSGSSGDTQYF

D: .
V: TRBV18
CDR3: CASSPPSADTQYF

D: .
V: TRBV12-3/TRBV12-4
CDR3: CASSPSSPRNTEAFF

D: .
V: TRBV12-3/TRBV12-4
CDR3: CASSATGNTGELFF

D: TRBD2
V: TRBV28
CDR3: CASTGTTVGEQYF

D: .
V: TRBV6-5
CDR3: CASRTYGIQYF

D: .
V: TRBV5-4
CDR3: CASSSGGGYTEAFF

D: .
V: TRBV10-3
CDR3: CAISESKLNQPQHF

D: .
V: TRBV28
CDR3: CASSFRSYEQYF

D: .
V: TRBV5-6
CDR3: CASSFGRASYNEQFF

D: .
V: TRBV7-2
CDR3: CASSLPASPAQYF

D: .
V: TRBV12-3/TRBV12-4
CDR3: CASSLSSLGHYSPLHF

D: .
V: TRBV12-3/TRBV12-4
CDR3: CASRQGFGNNSPLHF

D: .
V: TRBV6-1
CDR3: CASEVQRSYNEQFF

D: .
V: TRBV10-3
CDR3: CATALGGNNQPQHF

D: .
V: TRBV19
CDR3: CASIKGQNTEAFF

D: .
V: TRBV29-1
CDR3: CSVETLRGLNTEAFF

D: TRBD2
V: TRBV6-2/TRBV6-3
CDR3: CASRTRRELDEQFF

D: TRBD2
V: TRBV7-2
CDR3: CASSSGSGPLQQYF

D: TRBD2
V: TRBV5-1
CDR3: CASSSGTSGDNEQFF

D: .
V: TRBV7-2
CDR3: CASSGVGGNIQTQYF

D: .
V: TRBV5-6
CDR3: CASSLGQLINTGELFF